The 27 T cell receptor beta chains listed next were all sequenced from one sample in a study of blood T cell repertoires in COVID-19. Repertoires were generated with immunoSEQ multiplex PCR, while TCRdb's copy carries only in-frame clones and drops some. The sample lists 290,000 or so clones, around 90% occurring once. Sample: peripheral blood. The receptors stem from a man aged 70 or older with acute or convalescent COVID-19.

J is TRBJ2-3 and V is TRBV6-5, with TRBD1 matching over 8 bases. This CDR3 has 13 amino acids. The germline V gene encodes CDR1 MNHEY and CDR2 SVGAGI. With V trimmed by 4 bases and J by 9 bases, 6 bases remained unmatched. The CDR3 spells CASSFRTGQTQYF. The CDR3 DNA is TGTGCCAGCAGTTTCCGGACAGGGCAAACGCAGTATTTT.

V is TRBV4-1 and J is TRBJ2-3, with D uncertain. Trimming cost V 0 bases and J 0 bases, with 7 bases left between them. CDR1 and CDR2 (germline): MGHRA, YSYEKL. This CDR3 comprises 15 residues. CDR3 amino acids: CASSQDASSTDTQYF. CDR3 DNA: TGCGCCAGCAGCCAAGATGCTAGTAGCACAGATACGCAGTATTTT.

V gene TRBV6-2 or TRBV6-3 combines with J gene TRBJ2-1; 11 bases align to TRBD2. CDR3 length equals 19 residues. V trimming: 2 bases; J trimming: 8 bases; junction bases outside the gene matches: 17. Germline V lookup: CDR1 MNHEY, CDR2 SVGEGT. The CDR3 protein is CASSYILGEASGRSHEQFF. In nucleotides, the CDR3 is TGTGCCAGCAGTTACATACTGGGGGAGGCTAGCGGGAGGAGCCATGAGCAGTTCTTC.

This clone occurred many times. The chain employs TRBV4-1 and TRBJ2-7; no reliable D call. Germline CDR1 MGHRA, CDR2 YSYEKL. CDR3 length: 14 residues. Deletions cut 0 bases from V and 1 base from J, with 7 bases between. CDR3 protein: CASSQELNSYEQYF. The CDR3 DNA reads TGCGCCAGCAGCCAAGAATTAAATTCCTACGAGCAGTACTTC.

The chain recombines TRBV6-2 or TRBV6-3 with TRBJ2-3; 10 bases are a match to TRBD2. CDR1 and CDR2 (germline): MNHEY, SVGEGT. Germline trimming cut 2 bases from V and 0 bases from J; bases unmatched to any gene: 8. The CDR3 extends over 18 amino acids. The DNA of the CDR3 is TGTGCCAGCAGTTACGCCATACTAGCGGGGTCTAGCACAGATACGCAGTATTTT. Its translation is CASSYAILAGSSTDTQYF.

The CDR3 DNA reads TGTGCCAGCAGTCGCACAGGGTTTGGCTACACCTTC. It translates to CASSRTGFGYTF. This chain joins TRBV6-2 or TRBV6-3 and TRBJ1-2; tentative D call: TRBD1 (6 bases). This CDR3 spans 12 amino acids. The V end was cut by 5 bases, the J end by 7 bases, with 11 bases between. Germline CDR1 and CDR2: MNHEY and SVGEGT.

The chain employs TRBV28 and TRBJ2-7; 7 bases match TRBD2. Germline assignment: CDR1 MDHEN and CDR2 SYDVKM. J was trimmed by 5 bases and V by 7 bases; bases with no gene match: 20. The CDR3 is 17 residues long. CDR3 region: CASTDRRGTGDRDEQYF. DNA of the CDR3: TGTGCCAGCACCGACCGGCGGGGGACGGGGGATCGAGACGAGCAGTACTTC.

CDR3 in DNA: TGCGCCAGCAGCCAGGGGGAGCCACGGGCAGATACGCAGTATTTT. It translates to CASSQGEPRADTQYF. This chain links TRBV5-1 with TRBJ2-3; 7 bases are shared with TRBD1. V shed 4 bases, J shed 4 bases, and the junction held 9 bases outside the gene matches. This CDR3 has 15 residues. Germline V gene data show CDR1 as SGHRS and CDR2 as YFSETQ.

The rearrangement joins TRBV7-9 to TRBJ1-2; 7 bases align to TRBD1. Trimming removed 1 base from V and 3 bases from J; junction bases left unmatched: 5. Germline-derived CDR1 and CDR2 are SEHNR and FQNEAQ (reference sequence). This CDR3 spans 15 amino acids. CDR3 in DNA: TGTGCCAGCAGCTTAGGTAGGGGGCAGGACTATGGCTACACCTTC. Translating it yields CASSLGRGQDYGYTF.

This clone was recorded once. CDR3 nucleotide sequence: TGTGCCAGCAGCCAAGAGCCCAGCTATGGCTACACCTTC. Protein product: CASSQEPSYGYTF. The gene calls are TRBV14 and TRBJ1-2; D unresolved. The CDR3 covers 13 residues. Germline CDR1 and CDR2: SGHDN and FVKESK. V was clipped by 0 bases and J by 4 bases, with 6 bases between them.

J is TRBJ2-3 and V is TRBV7-8, with 7 bases fitting TRBD1. The germline CDR1 and CDR2 sequences are SGHVS and FQNEAQ. The length of the CDR3 is 14 residues. V trimming: 5 bases; J trimming: 1 base; junction bases outside the gene matches: 3. For the CDR3, the DNA is TGTGCCAGCAGCCCCGGGACAGGCACAGATACGCAGTATTTT. Translation gives CASSPGTGTDTQYF.

V is TRBV7-9 and J is TRBJ1-1, with TRBD1 as a possible D gene (6 bases). The V end was cut by 5 bases, the J end by 5 bases, with 15 bases between. The CDR3 is 14 amino acids. Germline V gene data show CDR1 as SEHNR and CDR2 as FQNEAQ (reference sequence). The chain's CDR3 is CASSPQGKGTEAFF. For the CDR3, the DNA is TGTGCCAGCAGCCCCCAGGGGAAGGGGACTGAAGCTTTCTTT.

V usage is TRBV23-1 and J usage is TRBJ1-1; 12 nucleotides match TRBD1. TRBV23-1 is marked as an open reading frame, function uncertain. J lost 6 bases, V lost 3 bases, and 5 bases had no gene match. This CDR3 has 15 residues. The CDR3 loop reads CASSQGDRGQPEAFF. DNA of the CDR3: TGCGCCAGCAGTCAGGGGGACAGGGGGCAACCTGAAGCTTTCTTT.

V and J are TRBV12-3 or TRBV12-4 and TRBJ2-7; D is possibly TRBD2 (5 bases). Trimming cost V 8 bases and J 1 base, with 6 bases left between them. The CDR3 has 11 residues. CDR3 DNA sequence: TGTGCCAGCGGGAGATCCTACGAGCAGTACTTC. It encodes CASGRSYEQYF.

The chain couples TRBV20-1 to TRBJ2-1; D is unclear. CDR3 size: 14 residues. Germline V gene data show CDR1 as DFQATT and CDR2 as SNEGSKA (reference sequence). Trimming removed 6 bases from V and 5 bases from J, with 17 bases in between. The DNA for the CDR3 is TGCAGTGCCAGTCCTCCCCGGAGAGACAATGAGCAGTTCTTC. Translated: CSASPPRRDNEQFF.

This clone was seen a few times. The J gene is TRBJ2-2, the V gene TRBV4-1; TRBD2 might be the D (6 bases). The CDR3 has 17 residues. The germline V and J ends were trimmed by 1 base and 6 bases, with 18 bases remaining between them. CDR1 is MGHRA, CDR2 YSYEKL, per germline. As DNA, the CDR3 is TGCGCCAGCAGCCAAGGGGTTCTAGCGAGAGTCCCCGGGGAGCTGTTTTTT. It yields the protein CASSQGVLARVPGELFF.

This chain connects TRBV4-2 to TRBJ2-1; no firm D call. V lost 2 bases and J 8 bases, leaving 16 bases between the germline ends. CDR1 and CDR2 from the germline V gene are LGHNA and YNFKEQ. The CDR3 spans 15 residues. The CDR3 region has the DNA TGTGCCAGCAGCCAAATATCGCTGAGTCACCATGAGCAGTTCTTC. Encoded protein: CASSQISLSHHEQFF.

The V and J genes are TRBV9 and TRBJ1-6, with D possibly TRBD1 on 5 matching bases. CDR1 and CDR2 (germline): SGDLS, YYNGEE. This CDR3 has 16 residues. V was pared by 0 bases and J by 7 bases, with 14 bases between. CDR3 nucleotides: TGTGCCAGCAGCGTAGCTGGGCAGGGTGACAATTCACCCCTCCACTTT. It specifies CASSVAGQGDNSPLHF.

The V gene is TRBV12-3 or TRBV12-4, the J gene TRBJ1-2; D may be TRBD1 (6 bases). The length of the CDR3 is 13 residues. The ends were cut back, 7 bases at V and 2 bases at J, with 11 bases in the middle. The DNA of the CDR3 is TGTGCCAGCAACGACAGGTGGAACTATGGCTACACCTTC. This codes for CASNDRWNYGYTF.

The chain is built from TRBV3-1 (or the pseudogene TRBV3-2) and TRBJ2-5; 12 bases are shared with TRBD2. There are 16 residues in the CDR3. V lost 5 bases to trimming and J lost 2 bases; unmatched junction nucleotides: 6. Germline CDR1 and CDR2: LGHDT and YNNKEL (reference sequence). This chain's CDR3 is CASSIRTSGIQETQYF. The CDR3 DNA sequence: TGTGCCAGCAGCATACGGACTAGCGGGATTCAAGAGACCCAGTACTTC.

The rearrangement joins TRBV2 to TRBJ2-3; the match to TRBD1 covers 8 bases. This CDR3 comprises 15 residues. The germline V gene encodes CDR1 SNHLY and CDR2 FYNNEI. J lost 2 bases, V lost 2 bases, and 3 bases had no gene match. CDR3 sequence: CASSESGQATDTQYF. In nucleotides, the CDR3 is TGTGCCAGCAGTGAATCGGGACAGGCCACAGATACGCAGTATTTT.

The genes are TRBV6-2 or TRBV6-3 and TRBJ1-5, with D tentatively TRBD1 (5 bases). The CDR3 is made up of 18 amino acids. CDR1 is MNHEY, CDR2 SVGEGT, per germline. V was clipped by 5 bases and J by 1 base, with 21 bases between them. CDR3 protein: CASSLPVGQVRSNQPQHF. The CDR3, as DNA: TGTGCCAGCAGTCTTCCGGTGGGGCAGGTTAGGAGCAATCAGCCCCAGCATTTT.

This clone was detected only a few times. The chain links TRBV7-8 to TRBJ2-7; possibly TRBD1 for D (6 bases). Germline assignment: CDR1 SGHVS and CDR2 FQNEAQ. This CDR3 comprises 13 residues. Deletions cut 1 base from V and 2 bases from J, with 6 bases between. The CDR3 nucleotides are TGTGCCAGCAGCTTAGACAGGGCCTACGAGCAGTACTTC. It specifies CASSLDRAYEQYF.

The sample holds one count of this clone. The identical CDR3 is also encoded by other nucleotide sequences in the sample. The rearrangement links TRBV28 to TRBJ2-7; D is undetermined. Germline values: CDR1 MDHEN, CDR2 SYDVKM. This CDR3 region has 11 residues. Trimming stripped 4 bases from V and 3 bases from J, with 4 bases between. CDR3 in DNA: TGTGCCAGCAGTTCGCGCTACGAGCAGTACTTC. The encoded protein is CASSSRYEQYF.

This chain joins TRBV2 and TRBJ2-2; TRBD2 matches 12 bases. This CDR3 comprises 15 residues. Germline CDR1 and CDR2: SNHLY and FYNNEI. Trimming cost V 7 bases and J 7 bases; bases outside gene matches: 7. CDR3 sequence (DNA): TGTGCCAGCATTCAGACTAGCGGGGGCGGCGGGGAGCTGTTTTTT. It is translated as CASIQTSGGGGELFF.

This clone was detected only a few times. The V and J genes are TRBV7-2 and TRBJ2-1; the match to TRBD1 covers 8 bases. The CDR3 length is 13 residues. CDR1 SGHTA and CDR2 FQGNSA come from the germline V gene. The J segment lost 10 bases and the V segment lost 3 bases, leaving 5 bases of the junction unmatched. CDR3 in DNA: TGTGCCAGCAGCTTCCAGGGGGCAGGGGAGCAGTTCTTC. It codes for CASSFQGAGEQFF.

The genes are TRBV7-2 and TRBJ1-1; the match to TRBD1 covers 8 bases. The CDR3 extends over 15 amino acids. V shed 5 bases, J shed 7 bases, and the junction held 12 bases outside the gene matches. Germline-derived CDR1 and CDR2 are SGHTA and FQGNSA. The CDR3 bases are TGTGCCAGCAGCACAAGACAGGGGTATGGGGGTGAAGCTTTCTTT. This sequence encodes CASSTRQGYGGEAFF. Supplemented by reference TRBV7-2 and TRBJ1-1, the full variable domain reads GAGVSQSPSNKVTEKGKDVELRCDPISGHTALYWYRQSLGQGLEFLIYFQGNSAPDKSGLPSDRFSAERTGGSVSTLTIQRTQQEDSAVYLCASSTRQGYGGEAFFGQGTRLTVV.